The 21 T cell receptor beta chains below were found in one sample sequenced in a study of cytomegalovirus exposure and HLA in healthy donors (dated by TCRdb to 2015 to 2018). The library was generated by the immunoSEQ multiplex PCR assay. A mixture of 60 forward primers for TCR Vbeta segments and 13 reverse primers for TCR Jbeta segments was used in the multiplex PCR. In TCRdb, the immuneACCESS table is reduced to in-frame sequences with V and J assigned. These tables do not hold every clone; where another copy was compared, an unresolved V gene accounts for under half, and the others remain unexplained. The sample profile shows about 130,000 clones; approximately 80% of them were found once. Jointly, the top ten make up 4% to 5% of the sample. Input material: PBMCs. The source of these receptors is a male donor in good health and CMV-seropositive.

This clone was observed a single time. The J gene is TRBJ2-3, the V gene TRBV4-2, with TRBD2 identical over 15 bases. The junction had 8 bases not matched to a gene; V was cut back by 1 base and J by 6 bases. The CDR3 runs 18 residues. Germline CDR1 reads LGHNA; CDR2 reads YNFKEQ. Here the CDR3 reads CASSQAGTSGGPADTQYF. Written as DNA, the CDR3 is TGTGCCAGCAGCCAAGCAGGGACTAGCGGGGGGCCCGCGGATACGCAGTATTTT.

The rearrangement links TRBV7-2 to TRBJ2-1; tentatively, D is TRBD1 (6 bases). Germline CDR1 reads SGHTA; CDR2 reads FQGNSA. The CDR3 loop spans 15 amino acids. Trimming took 1 base from V and 5 from J, leaving 12 bases between them. CDR3 nucleotides: TGTGCCAGCAGCTTAGTACAGGGAAGGGACAATGAGCAGTTCTTC. This gives the protein CASSLVQGRDNEQFF.

The chain links TRBV28 to TRBJ2-1, with D possibly matching TRBD1 (6 bases). The CDR3 sequence is 15 residues long. Germline CDR1 MDHEN, CDR2 SYDVKM. Trimming cost V 5 bases and J 2 bases, with 13 bases left between them. Written as DNA, the CDR3 is TGTGCCAGCAGTCCTCAGACAGGTCCCTACAATGAGCAGTTCTTC. Residues: CASSPQTGPYNEQFF. The whole variable domain, filled in from reference TRBV28 and TRBJ2-1, reads DVKVTQSSRYLVKRTGEKVFLECVQDMDHENMFWYRQDPGLGLRLIYFSYDVKMKEKGDIPEGYSVSREKKERFSLILESASTNQTSMYLCASSPQTGPYNEQFFGPGTRLTVL.

The chain combines TRBV7-8 with TRBJ2-2; D possibly corresponds to TRBD1 (5 bases). The CDR3 is made up of 14 amino acids. Trimming removed 8 bases at V and 3 bases at J, with 13 bases between. Germline CDR1 SGHVS, CDR2 FQNEAQ. The CDR3 DNA reads TGTGCCAGCGCAGGACAAGTCTACACCGGGGAGCTGTTTTTT. Amino acid sequence: CASAGQVYTGELFF.

This clone was detected once. The V gene is TRBV5-6, the J gene TRBJ1-2; D might be TRBD1 (6 bases). The germline V gene encodes CDR1 SGHDT and CDR2 YYEEEE. Deletions cut 3 bases from V and 4 bases from J, with 19 bases between. This CDR3 comprises 16 residues. The CDR3 bases are TGTGCCAGCAGCTACGAGACAGGCCAGCACCTCTATGGCTACACCTTC. This translates into CASSYETGQHLYGYTF.

V is TRBV6-1 and J is TRBJ1-5; 9 nucleotides agree with TRBD1. V gave up 0 bases and J gave up 5 bases; unmatched junction bases: 5. Germline V gene data show CDR1 as MNHNS and CDR2 as SASEGT. This CDR3 spans 16 amino acids. CDR3 protein: CASSEALGTGHQPQHF. CDR3 coding DNA: TGTGCCAGCAGTGAAGCGCTAGGGACAGGGCATCAGCCCCAGCATTTT.

This clone was counted once. The chain uses TRBV28 and TRBJ1-3; D is unclear. V dropped 3 bases and J dropped 8 bases, with 5 bases sitting between them. The CDR3 runs to 11 residues. CDR1 MDHEN and CDR2 SYDVKM come from the germline V gene. The CDR3 is CASSFRYTIYF. The CDR3 bases are TGTGCCAGCAGTTTTCGGTACACCATATATTTT.

This clone was recorded at least ten times. One end of the junction fails to match germline, which may point to a read error. The chain is built from TRBV5-1 and TRBJ1-4; 7 bases match TRBD1. This CDR3 is built from 14 residues. Germline lookup yields CDR1 SGHRS and CDR2 YFSETQ. For the CDR3, the DNA is TGCGACAGCGGCATACAGGGGCGAGGTGAAAAACTGTTTTTT. Translated: CDSGIQGRGEKLFF.

This clone was counted a few times. The rearrangement joins TRBV4-2 to TRBJ2-1, with a possible D match to TRBD2 (6 bases). Trimming took 4 bases from V and 6 from J, leaving 16 bases between them. The CDR3 covers 15 residues. The germline CDR1 and CDR2 sequences are LGHNA and YNFKEQ. The CDR3 loop reads CASSPAGGEVNEQFF. CDR3 bases: TGTGCCAGCAGCCCCGCGGGCGGGGAGGTCAATGAGCAGTTCTTC.

The rearrangement links TRBV7-2 to TRBJ2-3; 7 positions match TRBD2. Germline V gives CDR1 SGHTA, CDR2 FQGNSA. V dropped 7 bases and J dropped 8; count of bases not matched to a gene: 9. The CDR3 has 13 amino acids. CDR3 amino acids: CASNLLADGTQYF. The DNA for the CDR3 is TGTGCCAGCAACCTCCTAGCGGACGGTACGCAGTATTTT.

This clone was counted a few times. The V gene is TRBV15, the J gene TRBJ1-4; no firm D call. Germline V lookup: CDR1 LNHNV, CDR2 YYDKDF (reference sequence). V lost 2 bases, J lost 4 bases, and 2 bases lay in between. This CDR3 has 12 amino acids. The CDR3: CATSRHNEKLFF. The CDR3 DNA is TGTGCCACCAGCAGACATAATGAAAAACTGTTTTTT.

This clone has more than one count but fewer than ten. This rearrangement joins TRBV7-2 to TRBJ2-2, with a tentative D call TRBD2 (6 bases). The ends were cut back, 3 bases at V and 1 base at J, with 12 bases in the middle. From germline, CDR1 is SGHTA and CDR2 FQGNSA. This CDR3 has 16 amino acids. The chain's CDR3 is CASSFRGTLNTGELFF. CDR3 nucleotides: TGTGCCAGCAGCTTCCGGGGGACTTTGAACACCGGGGAGCTGTTTTTT.

V usage is TRBV2 and J usage is TRBJ2-3; 7 bases map to TRBD1. CDR1 and CDR2 from the germline V gene are SNHLY and FYNNEI. CDR3 length equals 12 residues. V was pared by 5 bases and J by 5 bases, with 1 base of the junction left unmatched. The DNA for the CDR3 is TGTGCCAGCAGTACAGGGGAAGATACGCAGTATTTT. This encodes CASSTGEDTQYF.

Only one count was recorded for this clone. The CDR3 coding sequence is TGTGCCAGTAGTATAGCAGCCGGGGGGAATGAAAAACTGTTTTTT. It specifies CASSIAAGGNEKLFF. The chain has TRBV19 and TRBJ1-4; a possible D gene is TRBD1 (5 bases). Germline CDR1 LNHDA, CDR2 SQIVND (reference sequence). This CDR3 is 15 amino acids long. V dropped 1 base and J dropped 5 bases, with 11 bases sitting between them. Drawing the rest from reference TRBV19 and TRBJ1-4, the complete variable domain is DGGITQSPKYLFRKEGQNVTLSCEQNLNHDAMYWYRQDPGQGLRLIYYSQIVNDFQKGDIAEGYSVSREKKESFPLTVTSAQKNPTAFYLCASSIAAGGNEKLFFGSGTQLSVL.

J is TRBJ2-2 and V is TRBV5-1; D is ambiguous. The CDR3 runs 12 residues. Trimming removed 4 bases at V and 1 base at J, with 2 bases between. Germline CDR1 and CDR2: SGHRS and YFSETQ. The CDR3 region has the DNA TGCGCCAGCAGCCAGAACACCGGGGAGCTGTTTTTT. As protein: CASSQNTGELFF.

The V call is TRBV28, the J call TRBJ2-6, with D possibly being TRBD2 (5 bases). Trimming removed 6 bases at V and 4 bases at J, with 16 bases between. Germline CDR1 and CDR2: MDHEN and SYDVKM. This CDR3 comprises 16 residues. Here the CDR3 DNA reads TGTGCCAGCAGCCTGGGAGCTTTCTTGGGGGCCAACGTCCTGACTTTC. As protein: CASSLGAFLGANVLTF.

This clone was found a few times. V is TRBV19 and J is TRBJ2-2; 10 bases align to TRBD2. Germline V lookup: CDR1 LNHDA, CDR2 SQIVND (reference sequence). The junction had 2 bases not matched to a gene; V was cut back by 4 bases and J by 3 bases. The CDR3 is 15 amino acids. The CDR3 protein is CASSRLAGDTGELFF. In DNA, the CDR3 is TGTGCCAGTAGTAGGCTAGCGGGGGACACCGGGGAGCTGTTTTTT.

This clone was detected once. This chain links TRBV6-1 with TRBJ2-5; TRBD1 matches at 10 bases. Gene TRBJ2-7 matches the end of the DNA better, so the J call may be wrong. Germline CDR1 is MNHNS and CDR2 is SASEGT. This CDR3 is 14 amino acids long. The CDR3 here is CASRDRGSNHEQYF. The CDR3 DNA reads TGTGCCAGCAGGGACAGGGGGAGTAACCACGAGCAGTACTTC.

This clone was seen only a few times. The J gene is TRBJ1-1, the V gene TRBV4-2; D might be TRBD1 (5 bases). The CDR3 spans 16 residues. Looked up from germline, CDR1 is LGHNA and CDR2 is YNFKEQ. V was trimmed by 3 bases and J by 0 bases, leaving 14 bases between them. Written as DNA, the CDR3 is TGTGCCAGCAGCCAGGGGGGGGGACCGTTGAACACTGAAGCTTTCTTT. This translates into CASSQGGGPLNTEAFF.

CDR3 nucleotide sequence: TGTGCCAGCAGCGTTGGCCCCCTCTACGAGCAGTACTTC. It yields the protein CASSVGPLYEQYF. The chain links TRBV11-2 to TRBJ2-7; D not certain. Looked up from germline, CDR1 is SGHAT and CDR2 is FQNNGV. The CDR3 is 13 residues long. V lost 5 bases to trimming and J lost 3 bases, with 11 bases between them.

The chain combines TRBV28 with TRBJ2-1; tentatively, D is TRBD1 (6 bases). The CDR3 contains 15 residues. V was cut by 6 bases and J by 2 bases, with 14 bases left in between. Germline V gene data show CDR1 as MDHEN and CDR2 as SYDVKM. CDR3 sequence (DNA): TGTGCCAGCAGGACACAGGGACGGGCCTACAATGAGCAGTTCTTC. Translating it yields CASRTQGRAYNEQFF.